This T cell receptor beta chain originates from a study of blood T cell repertoires in COVID-19. Across the study: Samples of COVID-19 (acute and convalescent) were obtained from the United States, Italy and Spain. In each case, the material was cDNA or gDNA derived from T cells, B-cell-depleted T cells, or PBMCs.

Looked up from germline, CDR1 is MNHEY and CDR2 is SVGAGI. Trimming stripped 4 bases from V and 3 bases from J, with 10 bases between. The CDR3 covers 14 residues. In the original analysis: Nucleated cell number was recorded as an estimate derived from reference gene primer amplification. Profiling relied on immunoSEQ multiplex PCR, and the TCRdb table lists in-frame clones only, not all of them. The V and J calls and clone size are taken from that table; D and trimming were inferred from the DNA. Of about 70,000 clones listed, roughly 86% are singletons. The V gene is TRBV6-5, the J gene TRBJ1-5, with D possibly being TRBD1 (6 bases). The receptor was isolated from a man aged 55 to 69 with acute or convalescent COVID-19. Sequencing input: peripheral blood. The CDR3 protein is CASSLQGYNQPQHF. CDR3 in DNA: TGTGCCAGCAGTTTACAGGGTTACAATCAGCCCCAGCATTTT.